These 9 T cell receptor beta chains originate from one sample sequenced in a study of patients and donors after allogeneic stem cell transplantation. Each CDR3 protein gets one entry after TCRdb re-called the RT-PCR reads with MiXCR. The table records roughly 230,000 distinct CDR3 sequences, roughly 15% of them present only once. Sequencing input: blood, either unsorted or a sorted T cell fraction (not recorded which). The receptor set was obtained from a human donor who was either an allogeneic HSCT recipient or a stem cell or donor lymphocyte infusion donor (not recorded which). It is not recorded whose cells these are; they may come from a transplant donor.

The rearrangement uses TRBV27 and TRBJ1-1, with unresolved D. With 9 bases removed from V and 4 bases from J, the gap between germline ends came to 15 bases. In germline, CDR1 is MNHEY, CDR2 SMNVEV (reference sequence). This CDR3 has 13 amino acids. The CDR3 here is CARLRECSTEAFF. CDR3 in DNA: TGTGCCAGACTAAGGGAGTGTAGCACTGAAGCTTTCTTT.

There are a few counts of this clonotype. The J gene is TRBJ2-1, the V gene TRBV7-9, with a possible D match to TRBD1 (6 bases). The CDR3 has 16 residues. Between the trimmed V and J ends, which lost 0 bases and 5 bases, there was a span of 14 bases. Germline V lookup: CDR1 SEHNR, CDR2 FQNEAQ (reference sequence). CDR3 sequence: CASSLAGGRRHNEQFF. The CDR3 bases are TGTGCCAGCAGCTTAGCTGGGGGCCGAAGGCACAATGAGCAGTTCTTC.

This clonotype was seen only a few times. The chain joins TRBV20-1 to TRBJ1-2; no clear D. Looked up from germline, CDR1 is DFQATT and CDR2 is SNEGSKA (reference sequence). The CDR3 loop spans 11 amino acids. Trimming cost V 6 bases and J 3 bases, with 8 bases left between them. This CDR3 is CSAPVDYGYTF. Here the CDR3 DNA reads TGCAGTGCCCCGGTGGACTATGGCTACACCTTC.

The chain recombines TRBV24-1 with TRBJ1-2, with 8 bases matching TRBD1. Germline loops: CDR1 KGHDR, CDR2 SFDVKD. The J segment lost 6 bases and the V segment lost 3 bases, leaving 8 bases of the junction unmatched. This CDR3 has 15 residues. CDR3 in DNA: TGTGCCACCAGTGATCCCGGGACAGGCAGACATGGCTACACCTTC. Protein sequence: CATSDPGTGRHGYTF.

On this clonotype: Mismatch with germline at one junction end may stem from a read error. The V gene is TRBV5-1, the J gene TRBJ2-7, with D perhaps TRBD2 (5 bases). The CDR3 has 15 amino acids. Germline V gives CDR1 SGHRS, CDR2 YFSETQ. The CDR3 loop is CAGSPDGDPTYEQYF. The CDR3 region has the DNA TGCGCCGGCAGCCCGGACGGGGATCCCACCTACGAGCAGTACTTC.

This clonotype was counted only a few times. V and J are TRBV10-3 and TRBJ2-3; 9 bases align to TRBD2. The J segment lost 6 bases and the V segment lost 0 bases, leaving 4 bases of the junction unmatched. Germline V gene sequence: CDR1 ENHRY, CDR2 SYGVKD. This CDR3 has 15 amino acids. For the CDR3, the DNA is TGTGCCATCAGTGAGTCGGGACTAGCAGGTGATACGCAGTATTTT. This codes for CAISESGLAGDTQYF.

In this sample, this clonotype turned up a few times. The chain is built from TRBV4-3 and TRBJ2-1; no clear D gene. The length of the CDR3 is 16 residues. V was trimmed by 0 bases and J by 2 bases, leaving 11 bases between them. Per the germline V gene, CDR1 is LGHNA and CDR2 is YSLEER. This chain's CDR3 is CASSQDGGRPYNEQFF. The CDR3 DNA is TGCGCCAGCAGCCAAGATGGTGGTCGGCCCTACAATGAGCAGTTCTTC.

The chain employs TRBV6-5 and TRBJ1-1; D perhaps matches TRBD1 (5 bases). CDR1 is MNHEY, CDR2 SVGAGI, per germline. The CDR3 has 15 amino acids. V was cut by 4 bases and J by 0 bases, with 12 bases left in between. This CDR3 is CASSSPETVNTEAFF. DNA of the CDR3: TGTGCCAGCAGTTCCCCCGAGACAGTGAACACTGAAGCTTTCTTT.

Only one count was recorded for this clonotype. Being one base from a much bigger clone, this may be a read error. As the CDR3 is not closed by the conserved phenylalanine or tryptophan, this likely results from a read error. CDR3 DNA sequence: TGTGCCAGCAGTTTTCGGGACTCCTACGAGCAGTACATC. Its translation is CASSFRDSYEQYI. The chain uses TRBV6-5 and TRBJ2-7; tentative D call: TRBD2 (5 bases). V lost 4 bases, J lost 0 bases, and 7 bases lay in between. There are 13 residues in the CDR3. Germline CDR1 reads MNHEY; CDR2 reads SVGAGI.